This T cell receptor (beta chain) was retrieved from a study of regulatory T cells in long-lasting Graves disease. Study conclusions and caveats: Those with persistent Graves' had less TCR diversity than newly diagnosed patients. Whereas more than 950 public clonotypes were shared by new patients, persistent patients shared more, at 2,500 to 3,000. Under persistent disease, TRBV28, TRBJ1-2 and TRBJ2-5 were used preferentially.

HTBI primers from iRepertoire and Arm-PCR of CDR3 regions yielded the TCR beta libraries. TCRdb analysed the multiplex PCR reads with MiXCR anew, one entry per CDR3 protein. The repertoire holds 450,000 to 600,000 distinct CDR3 sequences, with about a sixth as singletons. The V and J ends lost 5 bases and 0 bases, in that order; junction bases with no gene match: 1. The CDR3 is 15 amino acids. CDR1 and CDR2 (germline): SEHNR, FQNEAQ (reference sequence). This clonotype came up many times. Its antigen remains unidentified. Time point specified: newly diagnosed GD, antithyroid drugs for less than 3 months. There was RNA extracted from PBMCs, and the TCR library was made from it. This sample was also put to use in a study of T cells in Graves' hyperthyroidism and ophthalmopathy.

The sequences come from peripheral blood mononuclear cells (PBMCs), collected at new diagnosis, from a patient treated with antithyroid drugs. This rearrangement joins TRBV7-9 to TRBJ2-7; 13 bases agree with TRBD2. This receptor was obtained from a man aged 40-49 years with Graves disease. The CDR3: CASSRTSGSSYEQYF. Here the CDR3 DNA reads TGTGCCAGCAGCCGGACTAGCGGGAGCTCCTACGAGCAGTACTTC.